A selection of T cell receptor beta chains follows, all from one sample in a study of blood T cell repertoires in COVID-19. Some clones are missing from TCRdb's copy, which holds only in-frame ones; the method was immunoSEQ multiplex PCR. The table has 70,000 or so clones, approximately 79% seen once; the top ten hold 15% to 20%. What was sequenced was peripheral blood. These receptor sequences come from a man in his 60s with acute or convalescent COVID-19. CDR3s include the opening cysteine and the closing phenylalanine or tryptophan. Fields, in order: D gene, J gene, V gene, clone size, CDR3 protein, CDR3 DNA. A D gene is named only where the DNA matches it firmly. Some rows have no size entry. The others give once, few or many, or a class for an expanded clone.

TRBD1	TRBJ1-1	TRBV20-1	.	CSAREQGTAFF	TGCAGTGCTAGAGAACAGGGGACAGCTTTCTTT
.	TRBJ2-7	TRBV5-1	once	CASSLEVGVEQYF	TGCGCCAGCAGCTTGGAAGTCGGTGTCGAGCAGTACTTC
.	TRBJ1-2	TRBV7-3	.	CASSIKAGVDGYTF	TGTGCCAGCAGCATCAAAGCGGGGGTTGACGGCTACACCTTC
.	TRBJ1-1	TRBV6-5	hyperexpanded	CASKFRNTEAFF	TGTGCCAGCAAATTTAGAAACACTGAAGCTTTCTTT
.	TRBJ2-5	TRBV7-9	.	CASSPQGETQYF	TGTGCCAGCAGCCCGCAGGGAGAGACCCAGTACTTC
TRBD1	TRBJ1-4	TRBV11-3	few	CASRTRQGLNEKLFF	TGTGCCAGCAGGACCAGACAGGGACTTAATGAAAAACTGTTTTTT
TRBD1	TRBJ1-5	TRBV5-5	.	CASSLGTGGSNQPQHF	TGTGCCAGCAGCTTAGGGACAGGGGGAAGCAATCAGCCCCAGCATTTT
TRBD2	TRBJ2-3	TRBV27	once	CASSMWAGVTDTQYF	TGTGCCAGCAGTATGTGGGCGGGGGTCACAGATACGCAGTATTTT
.	TRBJ2-1	TRBV10-1	.	CASSEGGNNEQFF	TGCGCCAGCAGTGAAGGCGGGAACAATGAGCAGTTCTTC
TRBD1	TRBJ2-1	TRBV5-1	.	CASSPSGTGIVNEQFF	TGCGCCAGCAGCCCGTCCGGGACAGGTATAGTCAATGAGCAGTTCTTC
.	TRBJ1-5	TRBV29-1	.	CSVVAGNQPQHF	TGCAGCGTTGTGGCAGGAAATCAGCCCCAGCATTTT
TRBD2	TRBJ2-1	TRBV9	.	CASSGLAGVSRGEQFF	TGTGCCAGCAGCGGCCTAGCGGGGGTCTCGAGGGGTGAGCAGTTCTTC
.	TRBJ2-1	TRBV3-1/TRBV3-2	.	CASSPLDNEQFF	TGTGCCAGCAGCCCTTTAGACAATGAGCAGTTCTTC
TRBD2	TRBJ2-3	TRBV6-4	.	CASSAAGGPDTQYF	TGTGCCAGCAGTGCGGCGGGAGGTCCAGATACGCAGTATTTT
TRBD1	TRBJ1-3	TRBV6-1	.	CASSEGQGAWGNTIYF	TGTGCCAGCAGTGAAGGACAGGGGGCTTGGGGAAACACCATATATTTT
.	TRBJ1-3	TRBV6-5	many	CAGPPNTIYF	TGTGCCGGCCCCCCGAACACCATATATTTT
TRBD2	TRBJ2-3	TRBV13	.	CASSLPWAAGADTQYF	TGTGCCAGCAGCCTCCCCTGGGCAGCGGGGGCGGATACGCAGTATTTT
.	TRBJ1-6	TRBV19	.	CASMDRGTTRSPLHF	TGTGCCAGTATGGACCGGGGCACGACTAGGTCACCCCTCCACTTT
.	TRBJ2-5	TRBV10-3	.	CAISDQVGQETQYF	TGTGCCATCAGTGATCAGGTCGGACAAGAGACCCAGTACTTC
.	TRBJ2-1	TRBV5-1	few	CASSLASGYSNEQFF	TGCGCCAGCAGCTTGGCCTCAGGGTACTCCAATGAGCAGTTCTTC
TRBD1	TRBJ2-7	TRBV10-3	few	CAISERGQSYEQYF	TGTGCCATCAGTGAGAGGGGACAGAGCTACGAGCAGTACTTC
.	TRBJ2-7	TRBV30	.	CAWSRNYEQYF	TGTGCCTGGAGTCGTAATTACGAGCAGTACTTC
.	TRBJ1-2	TRBV14	.	CASSQDAAGNGYTF	TGTGCCAGCAGCCAAGATGCAGCAGGAAACGGCTACACCTTC
TRBD1	TRBJ1-2	TRBV7-2	.	CASSLGGTGIGYTF	TGTGCCAGCAGCTTAGGCGGGACAGGGATAGGCTACACCTTC
TRBD1	TRBJ2-7	TRBV9	.	CASSTGQGAPYEQYF	TGTGCCAGCAGCACGGGACAGGGGGCGCCTTACGAGCAGTACTTC
.	TRBJ1-1	TRBV6-5	.	CASSYNRETGAFF	TGTGCCAGCAGCTACAATCGGGAAACGGGAGCTTTCTTT
.	TRBJ1-4	TRBV25-1	.	CASSEPRATNEKLFF	TGTGCCAGCAGTGAACCCAGGGCCACTAATGAAAAACTGTTTTTT